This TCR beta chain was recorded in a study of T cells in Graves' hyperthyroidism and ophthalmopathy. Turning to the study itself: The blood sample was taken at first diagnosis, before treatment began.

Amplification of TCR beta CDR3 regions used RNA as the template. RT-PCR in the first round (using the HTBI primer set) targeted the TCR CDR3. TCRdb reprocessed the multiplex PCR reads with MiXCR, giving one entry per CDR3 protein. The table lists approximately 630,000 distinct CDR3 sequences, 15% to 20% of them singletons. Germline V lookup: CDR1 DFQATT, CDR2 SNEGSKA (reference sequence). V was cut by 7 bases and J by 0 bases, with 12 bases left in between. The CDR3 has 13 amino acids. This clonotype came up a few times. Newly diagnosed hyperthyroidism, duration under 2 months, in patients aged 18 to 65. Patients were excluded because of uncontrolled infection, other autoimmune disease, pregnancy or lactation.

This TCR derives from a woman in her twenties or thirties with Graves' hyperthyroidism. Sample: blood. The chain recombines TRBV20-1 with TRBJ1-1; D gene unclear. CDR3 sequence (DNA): TGCAGTGGGGTTAAGGAGATGAACACTGAAGCTTTCTTT. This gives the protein CSGVKEMNTEAFF.